A selection of T cell receptor beta chains follows, all from one sample in a study of response to subunit inactivated influenza vaccine. TCRdb re-called the RT-PCR reads through MiXCR, storing one row per CDR3 protein. The sample has approximately 530,000 distinct CDR3 sequences; less than 7.5% are singletons. Here the sequenced sample was PBMCs from blood, taken around 25 months after vaccination. The receptors were sampled from a man aged 50 to 69 who received an inactivated influenza vaccine. Both conserved end residues are part of each CDR3. A D gene is named only where the DNA matches it firmly. Size tells how often a clone was seen (once, few, many) or the class of an expanded clone, and some rows leave it out.

j_gene,d_gene,v_gene,abundance,len,CDR3nt,CDR3aa
TRBJ1-5,-,TRBV23-1,-,13,TGCGCCAGCAGTCATCAGGGAGATCAGCCCCAGCATTTT,CASSHQGDQPQHF
TRBJ2-1,TRBD2,TRBV9,-,17,TGTGCCAGCAGCCCCTCCCTGACTAGCGGGTTGCTCAATGAGCAGTTCTTC,CASSPSLTSGLLNEQFF
TRBJ2-1,-,TRBV12-3/TRBV12-4,-,14,TGTGCCAGCAGCCTAATGAGGGGTTACAATGAGCAGTTCTTC,CASSLMRGYNEQFF
TRBJ2-1,-,TRBV9,few,15,TGTGCCAGCAGGCTTACAGGGAGCTCCTACAATGAGCAGTTCTTC,CASRLTGSSYNEQFF
TRBJ2-5,-,TRBV5-1,-,13,TGCGCCAGCAGCGCCTCCCCCCAAGAGACCCAGTACTTC,CASSASPQETQYF
TRBJ2-7,-,TRBV20-1,many,14,TGCAGTGCTACTCTTGGGACTGTCTCCTACGAGCAGTACTTC,CSATLGTVSYEQYF
TRBJ1-1,TRBD1,TRBV6-2/TRBV6-3,-,14,TGTGCCAGCAGAACCAGGGGGATGAACACTGAAGCTTTCTTT,CASRTRGMNTEAFF
TRBJ1-4,-,TRBV5-1,few,14,TGCGCCAGCAGCGAGACTGCTACTAATGAAAAACTGTTTTTT,CASSETATNEKLFF
TRBJ2-3,-,TRBV3-1,-,14,TGTGCCAGCAGGAGTGGACACCGCACAGATACGCAGTATTTT,CASRSGHRTDTQYF
TRBJ1-6,TRBD1,TRBV28,-,15,TGTGCCACTAATACAGGGGGCTCCTATAATTCACCCCTCCACTTT,CATNTGGSYNSPLHF
TRBJ2-1,-,TRBV4-1,many,15,TGCGCCAGCAGCCAAGATCGAGACAGATACAATGAGCAGTTCTTC,CASSQDRDRYNEQFF
TRBJ2-5,TRBD2,TRBV7-2,-,15,TGTGCCAGCAGCACGACTAGCGGGGGGGCGGGGACCCAGTACTTC,CASSTTSGGAGTQYF
TRBJ2-7,-,TRBV20-1,-,13,TGCAAACTCCAGAGCGTGCGCGGGTACGAGCAGTACTTC,CKLQSVRGYEQYF
TRBJ1-5,-,TRBV21-1,few,14,TGTGCCAGCAGCAAAGTTGGAAGGGGTCAGCCCCAGCATTTT,CASSKVGRGQPQHF
TRBJ1-2,-,TRBV2,few,12,TGTGCCAGCAGTGAGCCACGGGAGGGCTACACCTTC,CASSEPREGYTF
TRBJ2-7,-,TRBV27,-,14,TGTGCCAGCAGTGCCTCATCGGGATACTACGAGCAGTACTTC,CASSASSGYYEQYF
TRBJ2-1,-,TRBV27,many,13,TGTGCCAGCAGGAGAGCAGCCTACAATGAGCAGTTCTTC,CASRRAAYNEQFF
TRBJ2-5,TRBD2,TRBV7-2,-,16,TGTGCCAGCAGCTCCGGGACTAGCGGGGGACAAGAGACCCAGTACTTC,CASSSGTSGGQETQYF
TRBJ2-7,-,TRBV28,many,14,TGTGCCAGCTACGGGGCCCTCGCAACCTACGAGCAGTACTTC,CASYGALATYEQYF
TRBJ2-6,TRBD1,TRBV3-1,few,18,TGTGCCAGCAGCTTTTCTGGACAGGGGACGGTCGGGGCCAACGTCCTGACTTTC,CASSFSGQGTVGANVLTF
TRBJ1-5,-,TRBV5-6,few,17,TGTGCCAGCAGCTTATATTCGTCAGGGCTCGGCAATCAGCCCCAGCATTTT,CASSLYSSGLGNQPQHF
TRBJ2-1,-,TRBV28,-,14,TGTGCCAGCAGTACCGGGCTTAAGGACAATGAGCAGTTCTTC,CASSTGLKDNEQFF
TRBJ2-1,-,TRBV11-3,-,17,TGTGCCAGCAGCTTAGGCTCCGGGACGGCGTCCAACAATGAGCAGTTCTTC,CASSLGSGTASNNEQFF